The 6 T cell receptor beta chains presented below share a single source sample, sequenced in a study of blood T cell repertoires in COVID-19. Libraries were prepared by immunoSEQ multiplex PCR; TCRdb keeps only in-frame clonotypes and omits some of them. The sample lists about 130,000 clones; approximately 83% were seen once. The sample comprised peripheral blood. These receptors all stem from a man between 35 and 55 years old with active or convalescent COVID-19.

The chain has TRBV5-6 and TRBJ1-1; TRBD1 might be the D (6 bases). Germline CDR1 is SGHDT and CDR2 is YYEEEE. CDR3 length: 19 residues. Between the trimmed V and J ends, which lost 1 base and 1 base, there was a span of 23 bases. The CDR3 nucleotides are TGTGCCAGCAGCTTGCTATCCCCCCTCAGGGGAGAGGGGAACACTGAAGCTTTCTTT. It is translated as CASSLLSPLRGEGNTEAFF.

The chain has TRBV20-1 and TRBJ2-3; a possible D gene is TRBD1 (5 bases). In germline, CDR1 is DFQATT, CDR2 SNEGSKA (reference sequence). V lost 6 bases to trimming and J lost 10 bases, with 11 bases between them. This CDR3 comprises 10 residues. In DNA, the CDR3 is TGCAGTGCCCCGCTAGGGGCGCAGTATTTT. It specifies CSAPLGAQYF.

The table lists this clone with a few counts. The V call is TRBV6-5, the J call TRBJ1-5; no reliable D call. The V and J ends lost 5 bases and 3 bases respectively, with 14 bases between them. The germline V gene encodes CDR1 MNHEY and CDR2 SVGAGI. The CDR3 length is 15 residues. Here the CDR3 DNA reads TGTGCCAGCAGTCCGTTTCGGGAACTCAATCAGCCCCAGCATTTT. Protein sequence: CASSPFRELNQPQHF.

V gene TRBV2 combines with J gene TRBJ2-2; D is unclear. CDR3 length equals 14 residues. Germline V gives CDR1 SNHLY, CDR2 FYNNEI. The germline V and J ends were trimmed by 7 bases and 1 base, with 10 bases remaining between them. The CDR3 reads CASTEIGNTGELFF. The CDR3 nucleotides are TGTGCCAGCACCGAAATCGGGAACACCGGGGAGCTGTTTTTT. Variable domain in full (rest from reference TRBV2 and TRBJ2-2): EPEVTQTPSHQVTQMGQEVILRCVPISNHLYFYWYRQILGQKVEFLVSFYNNEISEKSEIFDDQFSVERPDGSNFTLKIRSTKLEDSAMYFCASTEIGNTGELFFGEGSRLTVL.

The rearrangement links TRBV6-6 to TRBJ1-5; 8 positions agree with TRBD1. CDR1 is MNHNY and CDR2 is SVGAGI in the germline V gene (reference sequence). With V trimmed by 6 bases and J by 9 bases, 13 bases remained unmatched. There are 15 residues in the CDR3. The chain's CDR3 is CASSLQGDTDRPQHF. The CDR3 DNA sequence: TGTGCCAGCAGCCTACAGGGGGACACCGATCGGCCCCAGCATTTT.

The CDR3 bases are TGTGCCCGACAGGGGCCTGGAAACACCATATATTTT. It is translated as CARQGPGNTIYF. The rearrangement joins TRBV30 to TRBJ1-3, with TRBD1 matching 8 bases. CDR3 length: 12 residues. Germline loops: CDR1 GTSNPN, CDR2 SVGIG (reference sequence). J lost 2 bases, V lost 8 bases, and 2 bases had no gene match. Supplemented by reference TRBV30 and TRBJ1-3, the full variable domain reads SQTIHQWPATLVQPVGSPLSLECTVEGTSNPNLYWYRQAAGRGLQLLFYSVGIGQISSEVPQNLSASRPQDRQFILSSKKLLLSDSGFYLCARQGPGNTIYFGEGSWLTVV.